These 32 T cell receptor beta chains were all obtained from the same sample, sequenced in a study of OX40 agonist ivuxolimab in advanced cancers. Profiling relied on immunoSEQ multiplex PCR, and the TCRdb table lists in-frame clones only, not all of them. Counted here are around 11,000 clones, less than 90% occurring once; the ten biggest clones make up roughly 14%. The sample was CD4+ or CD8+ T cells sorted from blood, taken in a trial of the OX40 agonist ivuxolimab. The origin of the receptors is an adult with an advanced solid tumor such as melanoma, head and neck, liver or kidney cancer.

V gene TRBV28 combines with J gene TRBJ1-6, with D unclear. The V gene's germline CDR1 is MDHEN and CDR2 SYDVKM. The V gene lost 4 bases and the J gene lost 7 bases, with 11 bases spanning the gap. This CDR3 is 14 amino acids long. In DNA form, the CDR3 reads TGTGCCAGCAGTTCGCGGGCCATCAATTCACCCCTCCACTTT. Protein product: CASSSRAINSPLHF. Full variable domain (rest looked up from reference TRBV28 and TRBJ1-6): DVKVTQSSRYLVKRTGEKVFLECVQDMDHENMFWYRQDPGLGLRLIYFSYDVKMKEKGDIPEGYSVSREKKERFSLILESASTNQTSMYLCASSSRAINSPLHFGNGTRLTVT.

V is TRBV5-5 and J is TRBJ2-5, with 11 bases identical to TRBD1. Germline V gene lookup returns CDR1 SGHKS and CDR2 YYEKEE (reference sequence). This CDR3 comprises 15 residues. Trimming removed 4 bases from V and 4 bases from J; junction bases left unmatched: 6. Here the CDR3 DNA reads TGTGCCAGCAGCCCCGGGACAGGGGGGAGAGAGACCCAGTACTTC. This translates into CASSPGTGGRETQYF.

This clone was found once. The CDR3 loop reads CASSVMAGESYEQYF. The CDR3 bases are TGTGCCAGCAGTGTTATGGCAGGCGAATCCTACGAGCAGTACTTC. The gene calls are TRBV6-5 and TRBJ2-7, with D uncertain. The V end was cut by 5 bases, the J end by 1 base, with 15 bases between. Germline V gene lookup returns CDR1 MNHEY and CDR2 SVGAGI. The CDR3 contains 15 residues.

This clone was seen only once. CDR3 in amino acids: CASSQDAGGMNTEAFF. The CDR3 DNA reads TGCGCCAGCAGCCAAGATGCCGGTGGAATGAACACTGAAGCTTTCTTT. V gene TRBV4-1 combines with J gene TRBJ1-1; D not resolved. The CDR3 extends over 16 amino acids. The germline V gene has CDR1 MGHRA and CDR2 YSYEKL. V dropped 0 bases and J dropped 0 bases, with 11 bases sitting between them.

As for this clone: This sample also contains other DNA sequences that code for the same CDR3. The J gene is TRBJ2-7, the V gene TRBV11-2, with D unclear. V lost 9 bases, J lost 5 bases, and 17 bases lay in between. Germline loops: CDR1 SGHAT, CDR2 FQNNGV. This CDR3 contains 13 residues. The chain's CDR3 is CASSHGRWDEQYF. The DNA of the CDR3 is TGTGCCAGTAGCCACGGACGGTGGGACGAGCAGTACTTC. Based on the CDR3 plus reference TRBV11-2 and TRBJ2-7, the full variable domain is EAGVAQSPRYKIIEKRQSVAFWCNPISGHATLYWYQQILGQGPKLLIQFQNNGVVDDSQLPKDRFSAERLKGVDSTLKIQPAKLEDSAVYLCASSHGRWDEQYFGPGTRLTVT.

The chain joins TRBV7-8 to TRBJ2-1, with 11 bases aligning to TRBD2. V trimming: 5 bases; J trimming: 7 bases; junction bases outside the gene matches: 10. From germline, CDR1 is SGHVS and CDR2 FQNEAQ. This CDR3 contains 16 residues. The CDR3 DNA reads TGTGCCAGCAGCATAAGAACTAGCGGGAGTTCGAATGAGCAGTTCTTC. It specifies CASSIRTSGSSNEQFF.

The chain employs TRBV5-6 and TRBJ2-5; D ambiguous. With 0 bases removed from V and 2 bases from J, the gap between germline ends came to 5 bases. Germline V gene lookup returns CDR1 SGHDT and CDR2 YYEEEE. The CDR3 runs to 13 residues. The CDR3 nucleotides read TGTGCCAGCAGCTTGGAGGCACAAGAGACCCAGTACTTC. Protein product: CASSLEAQETQYF.

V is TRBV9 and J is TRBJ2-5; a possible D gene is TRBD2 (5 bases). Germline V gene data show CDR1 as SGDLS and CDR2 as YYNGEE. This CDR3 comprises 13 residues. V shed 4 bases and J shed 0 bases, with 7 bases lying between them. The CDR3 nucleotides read TGTGCCAGCAGCCCGGGGTACCAAGAGACCCAGTACTTC. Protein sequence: CASSPGYQETQYF. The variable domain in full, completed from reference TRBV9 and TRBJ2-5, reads DSGVTQTPKHLITATGQRVTLRCSPRSGDLSVYWYQQSLDQGLQFLIQYYNGEERAKGNILERFSAQQFPDLHSELNLSSLELGDSALYFCASSPGYQETQYFGPGTRLLVL.

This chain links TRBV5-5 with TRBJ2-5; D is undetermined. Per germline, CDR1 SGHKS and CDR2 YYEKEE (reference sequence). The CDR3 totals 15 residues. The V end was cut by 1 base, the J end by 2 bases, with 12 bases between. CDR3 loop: CASSLYGTVQETQYF. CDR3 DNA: TGTGCCAGCAGCTTGTACGGAACAGTTCAAGAGACCCAGTACTTC.

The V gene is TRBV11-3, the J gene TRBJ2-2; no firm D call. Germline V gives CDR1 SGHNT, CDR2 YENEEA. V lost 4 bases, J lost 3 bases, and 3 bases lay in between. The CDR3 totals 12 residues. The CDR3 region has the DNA TGTGCCAGCAGCTCCTACACCGGGGAGCTGTTTTTT. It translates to CASSSYTGELFF.

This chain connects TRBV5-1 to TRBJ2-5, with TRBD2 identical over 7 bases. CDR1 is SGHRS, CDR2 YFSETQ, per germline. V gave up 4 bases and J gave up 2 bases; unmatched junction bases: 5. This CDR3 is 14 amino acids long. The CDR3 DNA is TGCGCCAGCAGCCCCAGGACTAGTCAAGAGACCCAGTACTTC. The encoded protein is CASSPRTSQETQYF. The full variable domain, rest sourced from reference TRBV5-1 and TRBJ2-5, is KAGVTQTPRYLIKTRGQQVTLSCSPISGHRSVSWYQQTPGQGLQFLFEYFSETQRNKGNFPGRFSGRQFSNSRSEMNVSTLELGDSALYLCASSPRTSQETQYFGPGTRLLVL.

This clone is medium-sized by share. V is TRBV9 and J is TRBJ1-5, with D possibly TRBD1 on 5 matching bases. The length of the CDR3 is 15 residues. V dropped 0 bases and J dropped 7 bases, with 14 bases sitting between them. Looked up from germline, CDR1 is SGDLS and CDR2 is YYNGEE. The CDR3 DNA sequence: TGTGCCAGCAGCGTAGGGGACGGCCTCCGGCAGCCCCAGCATTTT. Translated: CASSVGDGLRQPQHF.

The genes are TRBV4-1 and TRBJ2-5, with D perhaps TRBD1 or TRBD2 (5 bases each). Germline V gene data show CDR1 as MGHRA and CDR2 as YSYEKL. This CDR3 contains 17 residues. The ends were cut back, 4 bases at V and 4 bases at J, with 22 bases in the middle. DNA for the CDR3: TGCGCCAGCAGCCCTGTGTGGGACGGGCGGGTTTCAGAGACCCAGTACTTC. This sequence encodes CASSPVWDGRVSETQYF.

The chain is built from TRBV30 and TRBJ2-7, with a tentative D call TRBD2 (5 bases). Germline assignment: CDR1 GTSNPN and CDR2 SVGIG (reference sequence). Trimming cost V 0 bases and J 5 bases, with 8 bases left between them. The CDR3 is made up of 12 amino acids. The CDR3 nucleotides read TGTGCCTGGAGTGTCGGAGGCGACGAGCAGTACTTC. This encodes CAWSVGGDEQYF. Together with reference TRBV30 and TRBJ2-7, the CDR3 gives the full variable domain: SQTIHQWPATLVQPVGSPLSLECTVEGTSNPNLYWYRQAAGRGLQLLFYSVGIGQISSEVPQNLSASRPQDRQFILSSKKLLLSDSGFYLCAWSVGGDEQYFGPGTRLTVT.

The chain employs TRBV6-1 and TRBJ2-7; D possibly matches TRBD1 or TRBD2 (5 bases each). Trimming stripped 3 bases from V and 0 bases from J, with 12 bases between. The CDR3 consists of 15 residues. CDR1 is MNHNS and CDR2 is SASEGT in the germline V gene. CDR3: CASSEGVLSSYEQYF. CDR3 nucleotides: TGTGCCAGCAGTGAGGGGGTTTTAAGCTCCTACGAGCAGTACTTC.

This CDR3 is CSVEGSGIYGYTF. DNA of the CDR3: TGCAGCGTTGAAGGGTCGGGGATCTATGGCTACACCTTC. The V call is TRBV29-1, the J call TRBJ1-2; D is ambiguous. Trimming shortened V by 1 base and J by 4 bases, and 10 bases separated the two germline ends. CDR1 SQVTM and CDR2 ANQGSEA come from the germline V gene. The CDR3 extends over 13 amino acids.

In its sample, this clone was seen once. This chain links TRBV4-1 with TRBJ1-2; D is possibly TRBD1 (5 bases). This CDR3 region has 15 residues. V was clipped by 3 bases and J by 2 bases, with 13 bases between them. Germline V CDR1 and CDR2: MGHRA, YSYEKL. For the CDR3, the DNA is TGCGCCAGCAGCCACTTGACAGAGCTAAACTATGGCTACACCTTC. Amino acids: CASSHLTELNYGYTF.

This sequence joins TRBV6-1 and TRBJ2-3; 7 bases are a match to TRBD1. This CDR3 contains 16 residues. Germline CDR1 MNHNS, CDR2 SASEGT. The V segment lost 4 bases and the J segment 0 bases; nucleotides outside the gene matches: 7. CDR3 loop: CASSAWTGPSTDTQYF. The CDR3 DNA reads TGTGCCAGCAGTGCGTGGACAGGCCCTAGCACAGATACGCAGTATTTT.

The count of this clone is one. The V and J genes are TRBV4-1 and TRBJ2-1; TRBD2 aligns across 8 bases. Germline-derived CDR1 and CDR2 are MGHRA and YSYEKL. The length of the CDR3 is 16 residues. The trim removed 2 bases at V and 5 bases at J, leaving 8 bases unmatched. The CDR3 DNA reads TGCGCCAGCAGCCAACGTAGCGGGATCCAGGACAATGAGCAGTTCTTC. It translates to CASSQRSGIQDNEQFF.

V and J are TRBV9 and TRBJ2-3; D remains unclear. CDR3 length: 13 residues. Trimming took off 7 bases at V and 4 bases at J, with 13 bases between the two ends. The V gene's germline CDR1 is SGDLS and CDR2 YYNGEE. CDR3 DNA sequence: TGTGCCAGCGGAAGGGATTTGGCAGATACGCAGTATTTT. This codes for CASGRDLADTQYF.

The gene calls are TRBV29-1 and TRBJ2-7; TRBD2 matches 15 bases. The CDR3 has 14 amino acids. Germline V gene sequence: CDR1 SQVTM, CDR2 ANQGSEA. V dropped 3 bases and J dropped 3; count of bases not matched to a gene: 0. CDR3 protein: CSVEGLAGGYEQYF. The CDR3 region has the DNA TGCAGCGTTGAGGGACTAGCGGGGGGCTACGAGCAGTACTTC.

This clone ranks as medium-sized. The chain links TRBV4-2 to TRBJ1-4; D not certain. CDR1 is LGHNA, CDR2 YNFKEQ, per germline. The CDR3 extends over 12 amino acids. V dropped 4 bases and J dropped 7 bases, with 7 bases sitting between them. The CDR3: CASSPRGEKLFF. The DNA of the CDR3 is TGTGCCAGCAGCCCCCGGGGTGAAAAACTGTTTTTT.

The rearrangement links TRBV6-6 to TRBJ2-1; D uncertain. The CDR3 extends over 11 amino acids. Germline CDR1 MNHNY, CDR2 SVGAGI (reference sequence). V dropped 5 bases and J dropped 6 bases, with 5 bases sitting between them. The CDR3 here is CASSQGNEQFF. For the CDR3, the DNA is TGTGCCAGCAGTCAAGGCAATGAGCAGTTCTTC.

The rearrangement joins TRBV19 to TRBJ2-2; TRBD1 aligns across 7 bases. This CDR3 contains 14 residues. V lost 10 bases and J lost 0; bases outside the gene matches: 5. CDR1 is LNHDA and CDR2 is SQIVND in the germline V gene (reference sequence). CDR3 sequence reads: CAIRDSANTGELFF. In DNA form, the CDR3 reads TGTGCCATTAGGGACAGCGCGAACACCGGGGAGCTGTTTTTT.

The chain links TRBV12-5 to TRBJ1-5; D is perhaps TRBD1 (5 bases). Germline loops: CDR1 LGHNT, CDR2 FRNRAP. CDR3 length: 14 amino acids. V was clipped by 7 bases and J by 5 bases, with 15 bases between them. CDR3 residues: CASALGGEDQPQHF. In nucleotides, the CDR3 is TGTGCTAGTGCTCTGGGGGGGGAAGATCAGCCCCAGCATTTT.

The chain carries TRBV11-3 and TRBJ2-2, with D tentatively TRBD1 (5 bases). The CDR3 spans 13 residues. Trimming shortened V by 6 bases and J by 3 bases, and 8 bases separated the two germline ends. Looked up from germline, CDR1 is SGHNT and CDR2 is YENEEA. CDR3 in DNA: TGTGCCAGCAGGGGGCGCGACACCGGGGAGCTGTTTTTT. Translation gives CASRGRDTGELFF.

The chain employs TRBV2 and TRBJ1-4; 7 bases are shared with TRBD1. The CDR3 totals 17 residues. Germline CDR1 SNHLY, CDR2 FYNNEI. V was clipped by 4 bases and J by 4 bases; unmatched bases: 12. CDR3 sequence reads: CASSGVVEGASNEKLFF. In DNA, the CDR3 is TGTGCCAGCAGTGGGGTGGTGGAGGGGGCTAGTAATGAAAAACTGTTTTTT. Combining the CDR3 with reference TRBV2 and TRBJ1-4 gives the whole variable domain EPEVTQTPSHQVTQMGQEVILRCVPISNHLYFYWYRQILGQKVEFLVSFYNNEISEKSEIFDDQFSVERPDGSNFTLKIRSTKLEDSAMYFCASSGVVEGASNEKLFFGSGTQLSVL.

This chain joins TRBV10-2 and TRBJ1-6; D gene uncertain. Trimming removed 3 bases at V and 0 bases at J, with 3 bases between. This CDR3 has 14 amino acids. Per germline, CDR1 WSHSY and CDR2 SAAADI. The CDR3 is CASSDGSYNSPLHF. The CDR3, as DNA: TGCGCCAGCAGTGATGGCTCCTATAATTCACCCCTCCACTTT.

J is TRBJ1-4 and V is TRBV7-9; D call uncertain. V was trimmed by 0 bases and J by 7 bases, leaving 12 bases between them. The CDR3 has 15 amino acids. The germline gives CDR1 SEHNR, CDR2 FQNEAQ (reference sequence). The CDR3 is CASSLAEGLTEKLFF. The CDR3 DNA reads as TGTGCCAGCAGCTTAGCCGAGGGCCTTACTGAAAAACTGTTTTTT.

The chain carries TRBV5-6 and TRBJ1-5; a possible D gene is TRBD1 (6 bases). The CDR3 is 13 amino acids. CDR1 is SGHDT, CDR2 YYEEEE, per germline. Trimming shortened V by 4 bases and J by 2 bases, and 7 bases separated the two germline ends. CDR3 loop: CASSRGGNQPQHF. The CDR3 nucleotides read TGTGCCAGCAGCAGGGGGGGCAATCAGCCCCAGCATTTT.

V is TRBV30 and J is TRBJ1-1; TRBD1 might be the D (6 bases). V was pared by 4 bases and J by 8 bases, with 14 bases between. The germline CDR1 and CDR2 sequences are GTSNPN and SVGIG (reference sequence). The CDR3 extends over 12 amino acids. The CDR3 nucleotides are TGTGCCTGGACTCTGGGACACGCAGAAGCTTTCTTT. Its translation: CAWTLGHAEAFF.

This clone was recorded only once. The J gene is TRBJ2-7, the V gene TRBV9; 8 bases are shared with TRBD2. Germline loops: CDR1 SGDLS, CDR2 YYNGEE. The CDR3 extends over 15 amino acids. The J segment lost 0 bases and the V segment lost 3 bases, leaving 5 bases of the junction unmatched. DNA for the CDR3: TGTGCCAGCAGCGCTAGCGGGCAGAGCTCCTACGAGCAGTACTTC. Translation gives CASSASGQSSYEQYF. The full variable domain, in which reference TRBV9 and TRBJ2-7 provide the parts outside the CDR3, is DSGVTQTPKHLITATGQRVTLRCSPRSGDLSVYWYQQSLDQGLQFLIQYYNGEERAKGNILERFSAQQFPDLHSELNLSSLELGDSALYFCASSASGQSSYEQYFGPGTRLTVT.